This T cell receptor beta chain was documented in a study of T cell responses to AZD1222 COVID-19 vaccine. In its sample, this clone was seen once. Its antigen is currently unknown. This table comes from immunoSEQ multiplex PCR, and its TCRdb copy is limited to in-frame clones, with some not included. Here the sample spans approximately 74,000 clones, approximately 87% being singletons. Per germline, CDR1 LNHNV and CDR2 YYDKDF (reference sequence). This CDR3 is built from 12 residues. V was shortened by 6 bases and J by 6 bases, with 12 bases between the two germline ends. Broader study findings: No repertoire was sampled before or during the peak T cell response, only after it. With two AZD1222 doses given, Spike-specific TCR breadth and depth both rose.

V gene TRBV15 combines with J gene TRBJ2-7; TRBD2 is a possible D gene (6 bases). This clonotype originated in an adult who received the AZD1222 COVID-19 vaccine. Sequenced here: peripheral blood, sampled 28 days after the second AZD1222 dose. CDR3 amino acids: CATRGGVGEQYF. The CDR3 bases are TGTGCCACCAGAGGAGGGGTCGGCGAGCAGTACTTC. Supplemented by reference TRBV15 and TRBJ2-7, the full variable domain reads DAMVIQNPRYQVTQFGKPVTLSCSQTLNHNVMYWYQQKSSQAPKLLFHYYDKDFNNEADTPDNFQSRRPNTSFCFLDIRSPGLGDTAMYLCATRGGVGEQYFGPGTRLTVT.